The TCR beta chain under discussion was sequenced for a study of blood T cell repertoires in COVID-19. Study summary: COVID-19 samples collected from the United States, Italy and Spain covered acute and convalescent phases.

Original data processing: Counts of nucleated cells, estimated from reference gene primer amplification, were obtained. TCRdb's table, derived via immunoSEQ multiplex PCR, lists solely in-frame clones and lacks some. V and J calls and clone size follow that table, whereas D and trimming were derived from the DNA. Of 200,000 to 250,000 clones in the sample, approximately 81% were seen once. There are 13 residues in the CDR3. Germline lookup yields CDR1 SQVTM and CDR2 ANQGSEA. V dropped 4 bases and J dropped 7 bases, with 16 bases sitting between them. This chain connects TRBV29-1 to TRBJ1-2; D remains ambiguous. This clonotype was sampled from a man in his fifties who had recovered from COVID-19. Sequencing was performed on peripheral blood. The CDR3 spells CSVVRPAVSGYTF. CDR3 DNA: TGCAGCGTTGTCAGGCCTGCAGTATCTGGCTACACCTTC.